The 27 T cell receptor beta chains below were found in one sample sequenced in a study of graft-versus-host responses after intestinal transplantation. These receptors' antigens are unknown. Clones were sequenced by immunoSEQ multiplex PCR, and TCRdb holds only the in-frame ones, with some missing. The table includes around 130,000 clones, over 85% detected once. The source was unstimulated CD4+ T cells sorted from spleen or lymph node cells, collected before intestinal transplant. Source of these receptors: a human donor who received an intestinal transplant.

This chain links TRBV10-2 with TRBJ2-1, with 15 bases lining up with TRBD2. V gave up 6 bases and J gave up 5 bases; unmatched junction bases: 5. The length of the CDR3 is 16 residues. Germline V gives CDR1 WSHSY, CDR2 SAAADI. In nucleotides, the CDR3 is TGCGCCAGCAGGCCCGGACTAGCGGGGGGGAACAATGAGCAGTTCTTC. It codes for CASRPGLAGGNNEQFF.

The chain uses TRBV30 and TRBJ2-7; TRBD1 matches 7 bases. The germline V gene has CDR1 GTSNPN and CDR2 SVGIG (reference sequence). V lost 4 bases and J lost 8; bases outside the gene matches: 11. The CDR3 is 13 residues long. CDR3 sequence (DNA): TGTGCCTGGACCTACACCGGGACAGACAAGCAGTACTTC. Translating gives CAWTYTGTDKQYF.

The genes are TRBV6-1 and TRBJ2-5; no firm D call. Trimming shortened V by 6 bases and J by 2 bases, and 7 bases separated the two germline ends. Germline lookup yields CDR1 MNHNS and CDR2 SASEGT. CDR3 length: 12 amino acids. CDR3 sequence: CASSYKQETQYF. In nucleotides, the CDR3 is TGTGCCAGCAGCTACAAGCAAGAGACCCAGTACTTC.

The CDR3 coding sequence is TGTGCCAGCAGTGATATATTCGGGTACAATGAGCAGTTCTTC. Translating gives CASSDIFGYNEQFF. The genes are TRBV2 and TRBJ2-1, with no clear D. This CDR3 spans 14 amino acids. The V gene's germline CDR1 is SNHLY and CDR2 FYNNEI. Trimming pared 3 bases from V and 4 bases from J, leaving 10 bases between.

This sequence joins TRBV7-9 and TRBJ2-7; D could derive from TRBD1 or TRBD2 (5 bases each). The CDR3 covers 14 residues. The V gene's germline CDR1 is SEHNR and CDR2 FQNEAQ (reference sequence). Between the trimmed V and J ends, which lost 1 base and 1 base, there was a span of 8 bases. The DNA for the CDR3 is TGTGCCAGCAGCTTAGATGGGGGATCCTACGAGCAGTACTTC. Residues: CASSLDGGSYEQYF.

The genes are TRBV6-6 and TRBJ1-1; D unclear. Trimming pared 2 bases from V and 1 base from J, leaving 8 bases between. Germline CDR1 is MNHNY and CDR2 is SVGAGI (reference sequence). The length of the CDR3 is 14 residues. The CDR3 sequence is CASSYHRQNTEAFF. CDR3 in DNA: TGTGCCAGCAGTTACCACCGGCAGAACACTGAAGCTTTCTTT.

The CDR3 protein is CASRVAQANTEAFF. CDR3 DNA sequence: TGTGCCAGCAGAGTAGCACAAGCGAACACTGAAGCTTTCTTT. The chain recombines TRBV7-9 with TRBJ1-1, with D unresolved. The germline V and J ends were trimmed by 6 bases and 1 base, with 12 bases remaining between them. Germline V gene sequence: CDR1 SEHNR, CDR2 FQNEAQ (reference sequence). There are 14 residues in the CDR3.

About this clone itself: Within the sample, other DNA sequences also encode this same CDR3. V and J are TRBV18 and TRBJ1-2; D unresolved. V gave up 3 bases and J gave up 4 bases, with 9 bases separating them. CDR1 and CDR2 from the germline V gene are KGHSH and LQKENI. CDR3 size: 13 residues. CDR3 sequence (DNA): TGTGCCAGCTCACCGGACGGCAGCTATGGCTACACCTTC. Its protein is CASSPDGSYGYTF.

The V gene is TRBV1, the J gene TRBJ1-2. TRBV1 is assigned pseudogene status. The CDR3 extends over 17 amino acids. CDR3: CTSSQPSAGGGDYGYTF. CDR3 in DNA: TGCACCAGCAGCCAGCCATCCGCGGGGGGGGGAGACTATGGCTACACCTTC.

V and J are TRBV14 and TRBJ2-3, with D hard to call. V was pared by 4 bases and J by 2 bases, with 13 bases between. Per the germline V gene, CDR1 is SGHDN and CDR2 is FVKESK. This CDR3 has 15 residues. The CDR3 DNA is TGTGCCAGCAGCCCTACTCGAAACCCCACAGATACGCAGTATTTT. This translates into CASSPTRNPTDTQYF.

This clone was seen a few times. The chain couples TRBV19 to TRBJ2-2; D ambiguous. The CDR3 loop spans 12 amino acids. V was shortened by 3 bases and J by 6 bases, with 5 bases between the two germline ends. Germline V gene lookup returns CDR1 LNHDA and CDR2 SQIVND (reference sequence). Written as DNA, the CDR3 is TGTGCCAGTAGTATGCATTCCGGGGAGCTGTTTTTT. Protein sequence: CASSMHSGELFF.

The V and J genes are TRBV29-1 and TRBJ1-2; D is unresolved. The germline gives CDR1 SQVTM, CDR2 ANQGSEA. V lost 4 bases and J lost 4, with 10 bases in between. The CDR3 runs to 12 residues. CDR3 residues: CSVGLHGYGYTF. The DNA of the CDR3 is TGCAGCGTTGGCCTGCACGGCTATGGCTACACCTTC.

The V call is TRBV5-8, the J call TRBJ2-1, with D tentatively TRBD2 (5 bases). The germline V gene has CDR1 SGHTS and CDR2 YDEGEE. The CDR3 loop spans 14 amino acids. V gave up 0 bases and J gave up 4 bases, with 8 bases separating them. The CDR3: CASSLGLAYNEQFF. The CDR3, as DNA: TGTGCCAGCAGCTTGGGGCTAGCATACAATGAGCAGTTCTTC.

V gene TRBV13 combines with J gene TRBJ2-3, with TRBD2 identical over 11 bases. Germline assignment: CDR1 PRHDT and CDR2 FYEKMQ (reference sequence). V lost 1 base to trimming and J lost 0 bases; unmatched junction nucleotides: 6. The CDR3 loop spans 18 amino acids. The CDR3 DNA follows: TGTGCCAGCAGCTTAGCTCTTCGACTAGCGGGGAGCACAGATACGCAGTATTTT. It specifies CASSLALRLAGSTDTQYF.

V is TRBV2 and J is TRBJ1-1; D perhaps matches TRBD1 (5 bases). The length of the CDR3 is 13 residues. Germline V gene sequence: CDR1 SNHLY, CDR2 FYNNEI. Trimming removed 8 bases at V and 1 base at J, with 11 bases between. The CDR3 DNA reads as TGTGCCAGCCAGGGTCGCGAGAACACTGAAGCTTTCTTT. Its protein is CASQGRENTEAFF.

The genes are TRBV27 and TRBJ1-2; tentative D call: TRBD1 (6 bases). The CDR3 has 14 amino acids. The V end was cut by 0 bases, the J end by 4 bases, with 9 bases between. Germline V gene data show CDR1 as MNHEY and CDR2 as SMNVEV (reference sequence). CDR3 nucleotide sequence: TGTGCCAGCAGTTTATCCATGGACAGCTATGGCTACACCTTC. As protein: CASSLSMDSYGYTF.

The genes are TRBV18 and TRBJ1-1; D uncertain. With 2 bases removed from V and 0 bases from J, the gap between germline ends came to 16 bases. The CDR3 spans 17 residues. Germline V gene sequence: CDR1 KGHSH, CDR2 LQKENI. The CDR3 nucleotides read TGTGCCAGCTCACCATTCCAGCTAAATTTTATGAACACTGAAGCTTTCTTT. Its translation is CASSPFQLNFMNTEAFF.

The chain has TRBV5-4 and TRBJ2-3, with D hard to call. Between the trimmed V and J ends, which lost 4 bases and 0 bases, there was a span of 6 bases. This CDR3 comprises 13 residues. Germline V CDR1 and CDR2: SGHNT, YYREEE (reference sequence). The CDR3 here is CASSTPSTDTQYF. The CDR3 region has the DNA TGTGCCAGCAGCACCCCTAGCACAGATACGCAGTATTTT. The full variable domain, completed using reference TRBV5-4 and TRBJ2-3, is ETGVTQSPTHLIKTRGQQVTLRCSSQSGHNTVSWYQQALGQGPQFIFQYYREEENGRGNFPPRFSGLQFPNYSSELNVNALELDDSALYLCASSTPSTDTQYFGPGTRLTVL.

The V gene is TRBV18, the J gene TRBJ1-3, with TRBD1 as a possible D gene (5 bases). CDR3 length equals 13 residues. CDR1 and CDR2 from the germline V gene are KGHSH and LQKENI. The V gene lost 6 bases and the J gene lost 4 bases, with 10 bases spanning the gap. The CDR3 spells CASSRQGGNTIYF. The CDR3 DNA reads TGTGCCAGCTCCCGCCAGGGAGGAAACACCATATATTTT.

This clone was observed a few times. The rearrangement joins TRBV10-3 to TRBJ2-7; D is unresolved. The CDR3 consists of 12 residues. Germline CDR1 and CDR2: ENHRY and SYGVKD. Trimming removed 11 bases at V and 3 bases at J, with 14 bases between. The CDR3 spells CAVSLGVYEQYF. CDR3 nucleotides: TGTGCCGTTAGCCTAGGCGTCTACGAGCAGTACTTC.

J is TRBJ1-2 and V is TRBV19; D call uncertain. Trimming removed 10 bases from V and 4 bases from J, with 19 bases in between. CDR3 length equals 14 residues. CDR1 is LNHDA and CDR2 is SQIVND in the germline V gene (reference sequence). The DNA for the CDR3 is TGTGCCACCAAGAGGACTGAGATAGGCTATGGCTACACCTTC. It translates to CATKRTEIGYGYTF.

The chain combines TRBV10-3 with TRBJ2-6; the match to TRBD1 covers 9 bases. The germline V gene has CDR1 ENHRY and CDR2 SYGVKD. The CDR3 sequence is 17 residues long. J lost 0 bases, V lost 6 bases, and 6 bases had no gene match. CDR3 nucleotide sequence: TGTGCCATCAGGAAGGGACAGGGAAGCTCTGGGGCCAACGTCCTGACTTTC. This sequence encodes CAIRKGQGSSGANVLTF.

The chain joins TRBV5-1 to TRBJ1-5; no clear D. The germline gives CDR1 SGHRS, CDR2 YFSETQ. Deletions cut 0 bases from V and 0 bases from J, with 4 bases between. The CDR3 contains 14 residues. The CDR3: CASSLDGSNQPQHF. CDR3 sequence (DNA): TGCGCCAGCAGCTTGGACGGTAGCAATCAGCCCCAGCATTTT.

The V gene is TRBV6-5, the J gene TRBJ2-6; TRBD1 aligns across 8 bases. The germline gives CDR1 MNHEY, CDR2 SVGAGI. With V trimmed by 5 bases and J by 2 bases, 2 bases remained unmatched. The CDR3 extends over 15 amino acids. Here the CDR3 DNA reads TGTGCCAGCAGTCCGGACAGGGCTGGGGCCAACGTCCTGACTTTC. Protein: CASSPDRAGANVLTF.

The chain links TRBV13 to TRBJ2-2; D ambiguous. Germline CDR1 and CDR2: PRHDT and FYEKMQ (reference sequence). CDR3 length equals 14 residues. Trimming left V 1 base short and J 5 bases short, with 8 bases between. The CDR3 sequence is CASSLAGLTGELFF. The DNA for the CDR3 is TGTGCCAGCAGCTTAGCAGGTCTGACCGGGGAGCTGTTTTTT.

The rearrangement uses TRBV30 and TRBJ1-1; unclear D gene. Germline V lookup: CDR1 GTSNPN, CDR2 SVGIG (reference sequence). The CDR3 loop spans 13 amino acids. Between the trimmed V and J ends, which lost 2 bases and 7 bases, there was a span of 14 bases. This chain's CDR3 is CAWSKTRPNEAFF. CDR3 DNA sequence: TGTGCCTGGAGTAAGACCCGCCCCAATGAAGCTTTCTTT.

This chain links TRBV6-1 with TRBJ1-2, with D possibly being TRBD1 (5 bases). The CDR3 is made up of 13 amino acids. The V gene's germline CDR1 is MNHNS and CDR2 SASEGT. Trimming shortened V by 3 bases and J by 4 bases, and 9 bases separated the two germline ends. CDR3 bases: TGTGCCAGCAGTGACCGGGGGGTCTATGGCTACACCTTC. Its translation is CASSDRGVYGYTF.